The following is a T cell receptor beta chain sequence with its context. Antigen: not known. At one of its ends the junction is not consistent with the germline gene, which may arise from a read error. These data come from a study of cytomegalovirus exposure and HLA in healthy donors. Study-level results: There were 150 to 200 TCR beta chains listed as cytomegalovirus-associated. Rarity characterized most TCR sequences, yet some public TCRs appeared in many donors.

Primers included in the PCR were 60 Vbeta and 13 Jbeta primers. Sequenced by immunoSEQ multiplex PCR; TCRdb stores in-frame clones only, minus some. The sample has some 77,000 clones, over 70% seen once. The CDR3 is made up of 16 amino acids. CDR1 is MGHDK and CDR2 is SYGVNS in the germline V gene. The V gene is TRBV25-1, the J gene TRBJ1-3, with D unclear. The sample consisted of PBMCs. This TCR came from a man aged 45-65 years in good health and CMV-seropositive. The CDR3 loop reads CASGEGHWLSGNTIYF. CDR3 nucleotides: TGTGCCAGCGGTGAAGGGCACTGGCTCTCTGGAAACACCATATATTTT.